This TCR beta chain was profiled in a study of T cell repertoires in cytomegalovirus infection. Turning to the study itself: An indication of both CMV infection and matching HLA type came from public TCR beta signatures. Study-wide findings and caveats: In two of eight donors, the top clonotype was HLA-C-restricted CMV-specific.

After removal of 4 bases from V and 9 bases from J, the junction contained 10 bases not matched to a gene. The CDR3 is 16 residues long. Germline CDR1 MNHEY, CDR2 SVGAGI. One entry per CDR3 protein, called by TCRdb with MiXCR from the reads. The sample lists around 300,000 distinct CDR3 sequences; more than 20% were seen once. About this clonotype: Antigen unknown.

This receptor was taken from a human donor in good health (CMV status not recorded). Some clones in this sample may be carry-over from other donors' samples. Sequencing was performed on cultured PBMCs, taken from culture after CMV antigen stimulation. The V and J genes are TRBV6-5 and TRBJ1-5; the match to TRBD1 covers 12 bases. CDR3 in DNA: TGTGCCAGCAGTTTATCCGGGACAGGGGGCCGCCTGCCCCAGCATTTT. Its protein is CASSLSGTGGRLPQHF.